This TCR beta chain derives from a study of Ad26.COV2.S vaccination and SARS-CoV-2 variants. For the study at large: Administration of Ad26.COV2.S was intramuscular, either once or twice 56 days apart.

Treatment of the sample: approximately 18 received Ad26.COV2.S at low or high dose, single or two shots; 5 received placebo; per-sample allocation not given. The samples were gathered on day 63 after the first injection of vaccine or placebo. General observations from the study: TCR breadth and depth estimates may have understated total T cell responses. While placebo recipients had lower spike-specific TCR breadth, vaccine recipients had more.

The table came from immunoSEQ multiplex PCR; TCRdb's copy has only in-frame clones and leaves some out. The sample records over 250,000 clones, around 87% being singletons. CDR3 size: 14 residues. V dropped 5 bases and J dropped 1; count of bases not matched to a gene: 3. The germline CDR1 and CDR2 sequences are MDHEN and SYDVKM. Comment on this clone: Its antigen is undetermined.

The chain is built from TRBV28 and TRBJ1-2, with TRBD1 matching 8 bases. This receptor was identified in a person aged 18-65 years who received the Ad26.COV2.S COVID-19 vaccine or a placebo. The material sequenced was peripheral blood, taken in a trial of Ad26.COV2.S vaccine versus placebo. CDR3 DNA sequence: TGTGCCAGCAGTACAGGGGGTAGTAACTATGGCTACACCTTC. Protein: CASSTGGSNYGYTF.